The following is a T cell receptor (beta chain) sequence with its context. The source of the sample is a study of graft-versus-host responses after intestinal transplantation. The V end was cut by 7 bases, the J end by 4 bases, with 16 bases between. There are 15 residues in the CDR3. Per germline, CDR1 MDHEN and CDR2 SYDVKM. Clones were sequenced by immunoSEQ multiplex PCR, and TCRdb holds only the in-frame ones, with some missing. The sample has under 40,000 clones, around 94% seen once. The sample was PBMCs, taken 16 days after intestinal transplant. The TCR comes from a human patient who received an intestinal transplant, so some T cells may come from the graft donor. This rearrangement joins TRBV28 to TRBJ2-2; D is perhaps TRBD1 (6 bases). The CDR3 region has the DNA TGTGCCAGCAACCCACCAGGGGCAGTCACCGGGGAGCTGTTTTTT. It specifies CASNPPGAVTGELFF.